The clone carrying this T cell receptor beta chain was counted once. Its cognate antigen is unknown. These data come from a study of T cells in Graves' hyperthyroidism and ophthalmopathy. General study results and limits: Most thyroid-expanded clonotypes above 0.001 were also found in blood.

TCR beta CDR3 region amplification was performed from RNA transcripts. The TCR CDR3 was amplified in a first-round RT-PCR using the HTBI primer set. Each CDR3 protein is one row after TCRdb ran MiXCR on the multiplex PCR reads. Seen here are roughly 420,000 distinct CDR3 sequences, 15% to 19% observed once, and the top ten hold roughly 14%. Sequenced sample: blood. This sequence originates from a woman aged 18-35 years with Graves' hyperthyroidism.

The CDR3 DNA follows: TGTGCCAGCAGCCAGCGAACTAGCACAGATACGCAGTATTTT. This sequence encodes CASSQRTSTDTQYF. The J gene is TRBJ2-3, the V gene TRBV3-1; D is undetermined. Germline V gene lookup returns CDR1 LGHDT and CDR2 YNNKEL (reference sequence). V was pared by 3 bases and J by 0 bases, with 7 bases between. The CDR3 contains 14 residues.